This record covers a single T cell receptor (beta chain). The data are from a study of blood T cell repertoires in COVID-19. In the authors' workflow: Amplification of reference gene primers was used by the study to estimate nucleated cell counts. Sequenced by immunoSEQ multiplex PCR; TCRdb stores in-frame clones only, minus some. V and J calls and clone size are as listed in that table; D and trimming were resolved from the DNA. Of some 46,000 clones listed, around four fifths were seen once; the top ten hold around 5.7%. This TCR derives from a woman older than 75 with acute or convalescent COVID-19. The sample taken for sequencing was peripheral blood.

DNA for the CDR3: TGTGCCTGGAGTGTAGGGACAGGGGAGGCAGATACGCAGTATTTT. Translated: CAWSVGTGEADTQYF. The chain combines TRBV30 with TRBJ2-3; 10 nucleotides align to TRBD1. The V gene's germline CDR1 is GTSNPN and CDR2 SVGIG (reference sequence). Trimming removed 0 bases from V and 4 bases from J; junction bases left unmatched: 4. The CDR3 extends over 15 amino acids.